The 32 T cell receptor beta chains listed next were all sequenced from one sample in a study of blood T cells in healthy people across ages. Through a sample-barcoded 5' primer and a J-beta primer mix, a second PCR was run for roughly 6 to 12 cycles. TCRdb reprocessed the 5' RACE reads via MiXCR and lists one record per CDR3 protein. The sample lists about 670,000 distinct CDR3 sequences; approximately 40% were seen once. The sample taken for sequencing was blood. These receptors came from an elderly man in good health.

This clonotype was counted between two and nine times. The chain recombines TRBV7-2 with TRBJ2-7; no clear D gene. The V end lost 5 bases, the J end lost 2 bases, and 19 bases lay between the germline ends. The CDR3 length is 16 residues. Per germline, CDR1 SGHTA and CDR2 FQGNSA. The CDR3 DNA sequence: TGTGCCAGCAGCCGCCGCTCAGTAGGGCAGGCCTACGAGCAGTACTTC. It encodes CASSRRSVGQAYEQYF.

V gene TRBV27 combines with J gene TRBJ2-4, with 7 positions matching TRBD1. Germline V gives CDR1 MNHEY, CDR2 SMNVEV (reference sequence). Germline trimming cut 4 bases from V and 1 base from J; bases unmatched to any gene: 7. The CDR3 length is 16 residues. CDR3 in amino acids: CASSSAQGLAKNIQYF. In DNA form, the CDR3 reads TGTGCCAGCAGTTCCGCACAGGGGTTGGCCAAAAACATTCAGTACTTC.

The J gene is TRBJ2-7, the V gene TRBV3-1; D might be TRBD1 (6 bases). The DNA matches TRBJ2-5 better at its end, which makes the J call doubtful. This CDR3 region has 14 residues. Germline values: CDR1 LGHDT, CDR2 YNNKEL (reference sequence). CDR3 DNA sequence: TGTGCCAGCAGCTTGAGGGGGATTCGAGAGACCCAGTACTTC. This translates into CASSLRGIRETQYF.

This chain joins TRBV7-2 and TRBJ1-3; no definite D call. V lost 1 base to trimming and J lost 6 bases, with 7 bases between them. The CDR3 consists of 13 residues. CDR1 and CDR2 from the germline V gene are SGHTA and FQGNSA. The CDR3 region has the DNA TGTGCCAGCAGCTTAGAGCGGTTAAACACCATATATTTT. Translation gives CASSLERLNTIYF.

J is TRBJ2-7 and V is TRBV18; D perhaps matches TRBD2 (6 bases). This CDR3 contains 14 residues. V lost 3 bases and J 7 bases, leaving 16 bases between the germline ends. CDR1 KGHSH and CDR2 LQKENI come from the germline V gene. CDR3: CASSPVPVGGEQYF. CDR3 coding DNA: TGTGCCAGCTCACCCGTCCCCGTGGGGGGAGAGCAGTACTTC.

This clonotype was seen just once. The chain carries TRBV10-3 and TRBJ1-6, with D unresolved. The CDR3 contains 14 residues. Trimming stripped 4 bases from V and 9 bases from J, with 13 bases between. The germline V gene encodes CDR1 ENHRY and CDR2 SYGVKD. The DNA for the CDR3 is TGTGCCATCAGTGGAGCTGAACATAGTTCACCCCTCCACTTT. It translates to CAISGAEHSSPLHF.

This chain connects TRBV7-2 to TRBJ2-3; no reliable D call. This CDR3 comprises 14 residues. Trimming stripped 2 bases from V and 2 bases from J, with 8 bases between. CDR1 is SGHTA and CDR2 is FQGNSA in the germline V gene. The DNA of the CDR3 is TGTGCCAGCAGCTTAAGGGCCTTCACAGATACGCAGTATTTT. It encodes CASSLRAFTDTQYF.

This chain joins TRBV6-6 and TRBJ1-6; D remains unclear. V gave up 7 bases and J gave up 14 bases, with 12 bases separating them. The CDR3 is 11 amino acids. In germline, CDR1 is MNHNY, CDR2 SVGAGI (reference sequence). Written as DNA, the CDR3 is TGTGCCAGCACCAACGCCGGGACCCTCCACTTT. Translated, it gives CASTNAGTLHF.

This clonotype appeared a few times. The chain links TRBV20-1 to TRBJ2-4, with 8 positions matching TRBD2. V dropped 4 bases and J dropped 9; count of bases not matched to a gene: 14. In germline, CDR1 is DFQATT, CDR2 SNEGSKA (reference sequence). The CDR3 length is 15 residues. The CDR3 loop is CSATMSAGVGGIQYF. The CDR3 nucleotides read TGCAGTGCTACGATGTCAGCGGGAGTAGGAGGCATTCAGTACTTC.

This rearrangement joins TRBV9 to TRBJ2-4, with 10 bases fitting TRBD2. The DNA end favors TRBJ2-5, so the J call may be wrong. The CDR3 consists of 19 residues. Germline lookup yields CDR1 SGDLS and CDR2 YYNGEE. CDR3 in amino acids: CASSVGSGGAGIAQETQYF. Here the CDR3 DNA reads TGTGCCAGCAGCGTAGGAAGCGGGGGGGCTGGAATAGCCCAAGAGACCCAGTACTTC.

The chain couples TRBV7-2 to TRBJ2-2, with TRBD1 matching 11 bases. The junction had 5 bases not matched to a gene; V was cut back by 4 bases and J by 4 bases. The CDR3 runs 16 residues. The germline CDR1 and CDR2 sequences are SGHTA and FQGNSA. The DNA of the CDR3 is TGTGCCAGCAGCTCGTCCGGGACAGGGGGCACCGGGGAGCTGTTTTTT. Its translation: CASSSSGTGGTGELFF. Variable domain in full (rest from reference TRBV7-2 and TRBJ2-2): GAGVSQSPSNKVTEKGKDVELRCDPISGHTALYWYRQSLGQGLEFLIYFQGNSAPDKSGLPSDRFSAERTGGSVSTLTIQRTQQEDSAVYLCASSSSGTGGTGELFFGEGSRLTVL.

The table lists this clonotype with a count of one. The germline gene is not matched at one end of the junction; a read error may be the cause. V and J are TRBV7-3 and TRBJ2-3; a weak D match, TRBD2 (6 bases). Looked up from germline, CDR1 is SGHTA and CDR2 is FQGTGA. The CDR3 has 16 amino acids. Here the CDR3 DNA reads TGTGCCGGCAGCTTAAGGGCGGGGATTACCACAGATACGCAGTATTTT. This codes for CAGSLRAGITTDTQYF.

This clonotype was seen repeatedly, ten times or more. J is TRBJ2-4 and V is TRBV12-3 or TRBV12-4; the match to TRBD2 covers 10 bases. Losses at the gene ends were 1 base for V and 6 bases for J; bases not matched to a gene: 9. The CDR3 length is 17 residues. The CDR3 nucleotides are TGTGCCAGCAGTTTAGGCGTAGCGGGGGGAGGTGTAAACATTCAGTACTTC. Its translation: CASSLGVAGGGVNIQYF.

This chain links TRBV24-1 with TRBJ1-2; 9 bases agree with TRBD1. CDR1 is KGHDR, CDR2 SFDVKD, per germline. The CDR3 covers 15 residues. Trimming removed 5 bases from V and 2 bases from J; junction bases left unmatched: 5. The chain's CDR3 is CATSGRTGGNYGYTF. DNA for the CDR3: TGTGCCACCAGTGGCCGAACAGGGGGCAACTATGGCTACACCTTC.

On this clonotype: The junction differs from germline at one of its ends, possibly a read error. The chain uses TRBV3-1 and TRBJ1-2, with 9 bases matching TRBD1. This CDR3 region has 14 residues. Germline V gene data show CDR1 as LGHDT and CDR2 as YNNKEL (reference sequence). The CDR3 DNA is TGTACCAGTAGCCAGGGGACAGGGAGCCATGGCTACACCTTC. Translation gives CTSSQGTGSHGYTF.

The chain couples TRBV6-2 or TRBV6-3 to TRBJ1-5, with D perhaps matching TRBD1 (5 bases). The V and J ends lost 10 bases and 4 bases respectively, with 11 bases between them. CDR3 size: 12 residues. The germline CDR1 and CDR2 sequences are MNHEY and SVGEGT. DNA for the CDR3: TGTGCCACGAGGGACGGGAATCAGCCCCAGCATTTT. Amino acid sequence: CATRDGNQPQHF.

For the CDR3, the DNA is TGTGCCAGCAGCCAAGATCCCCAGCCCACTGAGCAGTACTTC. Protein product: CASSQDPQPTEQYF. The chain carries TRBV4-2 and TRBJ2-5; no clear D gene. CDR1 LGHNA and CDR2 YNFKEQ come from the germline V gene. The V end lost 0 bases, the J end lost 11 bases, and 16 bases lay between the germline ends. CDR3 length: 14 amino acids.

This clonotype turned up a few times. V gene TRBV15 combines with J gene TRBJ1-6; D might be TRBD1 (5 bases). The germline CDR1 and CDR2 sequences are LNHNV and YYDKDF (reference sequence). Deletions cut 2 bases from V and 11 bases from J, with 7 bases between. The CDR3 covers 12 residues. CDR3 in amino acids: CATSRRGAPLHF. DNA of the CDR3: TGTGCCACCAGCAGAAGAGGGGCACCCCTCCACTTT.

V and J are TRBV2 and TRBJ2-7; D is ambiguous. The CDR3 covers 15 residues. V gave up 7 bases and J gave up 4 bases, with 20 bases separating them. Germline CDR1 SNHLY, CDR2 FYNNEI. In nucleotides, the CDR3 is TGTGCCAGCACCCTAGGACGAGCCTCGTCGTACGAGCAGTACTTC. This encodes CASTLGRASSYEQYF.

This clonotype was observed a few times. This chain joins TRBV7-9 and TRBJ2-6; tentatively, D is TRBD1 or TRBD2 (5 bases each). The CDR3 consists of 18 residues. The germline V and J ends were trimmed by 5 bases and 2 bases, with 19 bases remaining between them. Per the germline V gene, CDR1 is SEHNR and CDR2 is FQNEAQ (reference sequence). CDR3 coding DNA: TGTGCCAGCAGCAAAGGGACCCGGGGAAGAACTGGGGCCAACGTCCTGACTTTC. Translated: CASSKGTRGRTGANVLTF. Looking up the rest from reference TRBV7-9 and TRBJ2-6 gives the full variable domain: DTGVSQNPRHKITKRGQNVTFRCDPISEHNRLYWYRQTLGQGPEFLTYFQNEAQLEKSRLLSDRFSAERPKGSFSTLEIQRTEQGDSAMYLCASSKGTRGRTGANVLTFGAGSRLTVL.

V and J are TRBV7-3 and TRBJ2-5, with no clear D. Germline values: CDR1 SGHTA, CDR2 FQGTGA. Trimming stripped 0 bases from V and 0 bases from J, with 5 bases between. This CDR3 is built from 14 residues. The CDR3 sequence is CASSLTPNQETQYF. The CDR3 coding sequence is TGTGCCAGCAGCTTAACTCCAAACCAAGAGACCCAGTACTTC.

The CDR3 spells CASSSDRSNQPQHF. In DNA form, the CDR3 reads TGTGCCAGCAGTTCCGACCGTAGCAATCAGCCCCAGCATTTT. The chain employs TRBV6-2 or TRBV6-3 and TRBJ1-5; no clear D. CDR3 length: 14 residues. The V gene's germline CDR1 is MNHEY and CDR2 SVGEGT. The V gene lost 4 bases and the J gene lost 0 bases, with 7 bases spanning the gap.

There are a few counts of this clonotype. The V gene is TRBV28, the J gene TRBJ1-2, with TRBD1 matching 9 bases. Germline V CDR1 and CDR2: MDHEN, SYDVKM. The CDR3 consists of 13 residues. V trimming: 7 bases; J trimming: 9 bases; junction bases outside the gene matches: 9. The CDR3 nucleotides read TGTGCCAGCACCCAAGGGACAGGGACAAGCTACACCTTC. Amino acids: CASTQGTGTSYTF.

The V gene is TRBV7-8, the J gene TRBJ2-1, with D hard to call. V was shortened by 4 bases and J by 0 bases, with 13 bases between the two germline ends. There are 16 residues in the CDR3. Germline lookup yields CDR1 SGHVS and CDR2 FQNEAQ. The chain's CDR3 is CASSSPVGSSYNEQFF. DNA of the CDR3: TGTGCCAGCAGCTCCCCGGTTGGCTCCTCCTACAATGAGCAGTTCTTC.

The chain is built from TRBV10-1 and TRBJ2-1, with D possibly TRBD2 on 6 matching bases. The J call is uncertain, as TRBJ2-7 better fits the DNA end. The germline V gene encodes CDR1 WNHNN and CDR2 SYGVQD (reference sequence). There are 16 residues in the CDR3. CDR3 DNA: TGCGCCAGCAGTGAGTCGTTAAGGAGCGGGTACAATGAGCAGTACTTC. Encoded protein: CASSESLRSGYNEQYF.

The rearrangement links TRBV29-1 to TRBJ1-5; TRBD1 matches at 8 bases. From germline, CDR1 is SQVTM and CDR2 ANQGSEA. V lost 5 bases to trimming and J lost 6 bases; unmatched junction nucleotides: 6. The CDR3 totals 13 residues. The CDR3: CSVRETGVQPQHF. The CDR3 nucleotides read TGCAGCGTTCGCGAGACAGGGGTTCAGCCCCAGCATTTT.

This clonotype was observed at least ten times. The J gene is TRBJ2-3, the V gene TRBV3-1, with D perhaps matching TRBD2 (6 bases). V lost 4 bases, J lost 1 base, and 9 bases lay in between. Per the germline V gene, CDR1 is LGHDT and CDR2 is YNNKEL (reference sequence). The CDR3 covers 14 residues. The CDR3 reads CASSRRGGTDTQYF. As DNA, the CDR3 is TGTGCCAGCAGCCGGCGGGGAGGCACAGATACGCAGTATTTT.

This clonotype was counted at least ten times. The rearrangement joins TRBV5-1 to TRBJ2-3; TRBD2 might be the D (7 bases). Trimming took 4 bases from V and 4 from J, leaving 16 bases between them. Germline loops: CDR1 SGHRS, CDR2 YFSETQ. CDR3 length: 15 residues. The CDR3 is CASSLEGGRADTQYF. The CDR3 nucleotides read TGCGCCAGCAGCCTCGAGGGGGGGCGCGCAGATACGCAGTATTTT.

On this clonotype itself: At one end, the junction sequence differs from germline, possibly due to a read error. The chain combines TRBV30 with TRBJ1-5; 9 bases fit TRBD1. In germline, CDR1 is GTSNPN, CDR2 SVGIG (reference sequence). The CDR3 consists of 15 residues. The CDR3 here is CTWSGGQGFFQPQHF. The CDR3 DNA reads TGTACCTGGAGTGGGGGACAGGGTTTCTTTCAGCCCCAGCATTTT.

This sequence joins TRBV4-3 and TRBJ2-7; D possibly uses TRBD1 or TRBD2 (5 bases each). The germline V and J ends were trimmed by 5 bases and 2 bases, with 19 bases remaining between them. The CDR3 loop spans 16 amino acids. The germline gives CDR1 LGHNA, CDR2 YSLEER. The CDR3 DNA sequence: TGCGCCAGCAGCTTAGACCGGGGCCCATCCCCCTACGAGCAGTACTTC. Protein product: CASSLDRGPSPYEQYF.

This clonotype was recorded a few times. The CDR3 reads CASSVGWGNVGAGELFF. The CDR3 DNA reads as TGTGCCAGCAGCGTGGGGTGGGGCAACGTAGGAGCCGGGGAGCTGTTTTTT. The chain couples TRBV9 to TRBJ2-2; D perhaps matches TRBD1 (5 bases). The CDR3 has 17 residues. CDR1 and CDR2 (germline): SGDLS, YYNGEE. Trimming cost V 2 bases and J 6 bases, with 20 bases left between them.

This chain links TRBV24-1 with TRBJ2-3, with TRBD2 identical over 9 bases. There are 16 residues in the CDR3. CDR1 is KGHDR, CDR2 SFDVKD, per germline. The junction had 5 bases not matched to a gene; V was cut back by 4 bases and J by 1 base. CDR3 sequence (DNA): TGTGCCACCAGTGACCGACTAGCGGAGCGCACAGATACGCAGTATTTT. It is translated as CATSDRLAERTDTQYF.